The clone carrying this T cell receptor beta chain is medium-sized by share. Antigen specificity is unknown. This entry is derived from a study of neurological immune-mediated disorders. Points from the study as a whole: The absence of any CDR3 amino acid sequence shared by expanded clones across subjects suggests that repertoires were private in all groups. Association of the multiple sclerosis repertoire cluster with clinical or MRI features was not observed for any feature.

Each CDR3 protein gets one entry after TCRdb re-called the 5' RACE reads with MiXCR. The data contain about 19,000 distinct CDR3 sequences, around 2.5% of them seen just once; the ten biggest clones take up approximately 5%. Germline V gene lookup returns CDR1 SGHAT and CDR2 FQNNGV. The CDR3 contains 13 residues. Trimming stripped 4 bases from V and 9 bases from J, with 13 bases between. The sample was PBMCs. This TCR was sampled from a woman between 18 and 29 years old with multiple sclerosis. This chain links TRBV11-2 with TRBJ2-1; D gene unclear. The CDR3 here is CASSSHTNSEQFF. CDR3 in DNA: TGTGCCAGCAGCTCACATACAAATAGTGAGCAGTTCTTC. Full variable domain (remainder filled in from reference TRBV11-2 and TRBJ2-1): EAGVAQSPRYKIIEKRQSVAFWCNPISGHATLYWYQQILGQGPKLLIQFQNNGVVDDSQLPKDRFSAERLKGVDSTLKIQPAKLEDSAVYLCASSSHTNSEQFFGPGTRLTVL.